The clone carrying this T cell receptor beta chain was seen a few times. Its antigen is not known. Time point defined: newly diagnosed GD, antithyroid drugs for less than 3 months. Preparation of the TCR library used RNA extracted from PBMCs. The data belong to a study of regulatory T cells in long-lasting Graves disease. Study summary: Those Graves' patients who were newly diagnosed had been on antithyroid drugs under 3 months. Notes on the study in general: Lower TCR diversity was seen in persistent Graves' patients than in newly diagnosed ones.

Germline CDR1 ENHRY, CDR2 SYGVKD. After removal of 3 bases from V and 5 bases from J, the junction contained 1 base not matched to a gene. CDR3 size: 14 residues. For TCR beta, libraries came from iRepertoire HTBI primers and Arm-PCR of CDR3 regions. One entry per CDR3 protein results from TCRdb running MiXCR on the multiplex PCR reads. The sample holds roughly 220,000 distinct CDR3 sequences, 15% to 20% seen once. This chain joins TRBV10-3 and TRBJ2-1, with 10 bases fitting TRBD1. The sequence was collected from a female donor with Graves disease. The sequenced sample was peripheral blood mononuclear cells (PBMCs), obtained at new diagnosis, from a patient treated with antithyroid drugs. The CDR3 region is CAISDGQGDNEQFF. For the CDR3, the DNA is TGTGCCATCAGTGACGGACAGGGGGACAATGAGCAGTTCTTC.